The 12 T cell receptor beta chains in this list originate from one sample, sequenced in a study of blood T cell repertoires in COVID-19. Data came from immunoSEQ multiplex PCR; TCRdb stores just in-frame clones and leaves some out. The sample yields about 150,000 clones, 91% seen once. The sequenced sample consisted of peripheral blood. These receptors were taken from a man in his fifties or sixties with acute or convalescent COVID-19.

The rearrangement links TRBV9 to TRBJ1-1; 7 bases agree with TRBD1. Germline V gene lookup returns CDR1 SGDLS and CDR2 YYNGEE. Trimming removed 4 bases from V and 0 bases from J; junction bases left unmatched: 6. This CDR3 region has 15 residues. CDR3 sequence reads: CASSISTGMNTEAFF. For the CDR3, the DNA is TGTGCCAGCAGCATTTCGACAGGGATGAACACTGAAGCTTTCTTT.

The V call is TRBV11-2, the J call TRBJ2-7, with no clear D. The CDR3 is made up of 13 amino acids. CDR1 and CDR2 from the germline V gene are SGHAT and FQNNGV. Trimming stripped 3 bases from V and 7 bases from J, with 13 bases between. The DNA of the CDR3 is TGTGCCAGCAGCTTGAGTAGCTCGGCAGAGCAGTACGTC. Translated, it gives CASSLSSSAEQYV.

The chain recombines TRBV10-1 with TRBJ2-1; a weak D match, TRBD2 (6 bases). CDR3 length: 15 amino acids. V was clipped by 4 bases and J by 11 bases, with 21 bases between them. Germline assignment: CDR1 WNHNN and CDR2 SYGVQD (reference sequence). The CDR3 region is CASSVSPERGGKQFF. CDR3 coding DNA: TGCGCCAGCAGTGTGAGCCCAGAGCGTGGGGGGAAGCAGTTCTTC.

The V gene is TRBV12-3 or TRBV12-4, the J gene TRBJ2-1; 7 bases match TRBD1. The CDR3 is made up of 13 amino acids. V lost 5 bases, J lost 5 bases, and 3 bases stayed unmatched. The CDR3 sequence: CASSPGQDNEQFF. In DNA, the CDR3 is TGTGCCAGCAGTCCCGGACAGGACAATGAGCAGTTCTTC.

This clone is a singleton in its sample. V usage is TRBV19 and J usage is TRBJ1-5, with D perhaps TRBD1 (5 bases). With 3 bases removed from V and 7 bases from J, the gap between germline ends came to 22 bases. Germline values: CDR1 LNHDA, CDR2 SQIVND (reference sequence). The CDR3 has 17 amino acids. CDR3 nucleotides: TGTGCCAGTAGTATGCGCTACCAGGGAGGTTCACGACAGCCCCAGCATTTT. Amino acids: CASSMRYQGGSRQPQHF.

This sequence joins TRBV27 and TRBJ2-1; 7 bases fit TRBD1. This CDR3 contains 14 residues. Looked up from germline, CDR1 is MNHEY and CDR2 is SMNVEV (reference sequence). Unmatched junction bases numbered 6, after V lost 6 bases and J lost 4 bases. CDR3 DNA: TGTGCCAGCAGCGGGGACAGCTTATACAATGAGCAGTTCTTC. Translation: CASSGDSLYNEQFF.

The V and J genes are TRBV24-1 and TRBJ1-5; weak D call: TRBD1 (6 bases). Deletions cut 5 bases from V and 4 bases from J, with 17 bases between. The germline gives CDR1 KGHDR, CDR2 SFDVKD. This CDR3 has 16 residues. CDR3 in DNA: TGTGCCACCAGTGCTCGGGAGGGGGATTTTAATCAGCCCCAGCATTTT. This codes for CATSAREGDFNQPQHF.

The rearrangement uses TRBV5-1 and TRBJ2-7; TRBD1 aligns across 7 bases. Trimming cost V 4 bases and J 2 bases; bases outside gene matches: 6. The CDR3 is 14 residues long. Looked up from germline, CDR1 is SGHRS and CDR2 is YFSETQ. The CDR3 bases are TGCGCCAGCAGCCCATCCGGGACAGCCTACGAGCAGTACTTC. This sequence encodes CASSPSGTAYEQYF.

The chain has TRBV28 and TRBJ2-1; 16 positions match TRBD2. The germline gives CDR1 MDHEN, CDR2 SYDVKM. The CDR3 is 18 residues long. V dropped 2 bases and J dropped 7; count of bases not matched to a gene: 8. CDR3 sequence: CASSLRGTGLAGGNEQFF. The CDR3 DNA sequence: TGTGCCAGCAGTTTACGGGGAACGGGACTAGCGGGAGGGAATGAGCAGTTCTTC.

The chain recombines TRBV5-1 with TRBJ2-3; 11 nucleotides match TRBD2. Trimming took 5 bases from V and 0 from J; bases not matched to a gene: 5. The CDR3 runs to 16 residues. The germline CDR1 and CDR2 sequences are SGHRS and YFSETQ. CDR3 amino acids: CASSEGLAVSTDTQYF. The DNA of the CDR3 is TGCGCCAGCAGTGAGGGACTAGCGGTTAGCACAGATACGCAGTATTTT. Drawing the rest from reference TRBV5-1 and TRBJ2-3, the complete variable domain is KAGVTQTPRYLIKTRGQQVTLSCSPISGHRSVSWYQQTPGQGLQFLFEYFSETQRNKGNFPGRFSGRQFSNSRSEMNVSTLELGDSALYLCASSEGLAVSTDTQYFGPGTRLTVL.

V gene TRBV30 combines with J gene TRBJ2-5, with D possibly being TRBD1 (6 bases). CDR1 is GTSNPN, CDR2 SVGIG, per germline (reference sequence). The germline V and J ends were trimmed by 2 bases and 4 bases, with 11 bases remaining between them. This CDR3 is 13 amino acids long. DNA of the CDR3: TGTGCCTGGAGTACAGGGTGGGGAGAGACCCAGTACTTC. Residues: CAWSTGWGETQYF.

The rearrangement links TRBV28 to TRBJ1-5; 7 positions agree with TRBD1. CDR1 and CDR2 (germline): MDHEN, SYDVKM. This CDR3 has 19 amino acids. With 6 bases clipped from V and 4 bases from J, the junction kept 21 bases outside the gene matches. CDR3 in DNA: TGTGCCAGCAGCCCAGCGGCCGGCAGGGACAGAATGTGGAATCAGCCCCAGCATTTT. It translates to CASSPAAGRDRMWNQPQHF.